Below are 10 T cell receptor beta chains sequenced from a single sample in a study of shared clonotypes between healthy human individuals. The protocol was immunoSEQ multiplex PCR, while the TCRdb copy is restricted to in-frame clones and leaves out a portion. This table has roughly 2,300,000 clones, about 90% appearing once. Sequencing was carried out using naive CD4+ T cells from PBMCs. Indicated subset: CD45RA+ positively selected. The receptors were sampled from a man younger than 30 in good health. Some clones in this sample may be carry-over from other donors' samples.

The V call is TRBV9, the J call TRBJ2-5, with 10 positions matching TRBD1. Germline-derived CDR1 and CDR2 are SGDLS and YYNGEE. CDR3 length equals 15 residues. The V and J ends lost 4 bases and 2 bases, in that order; junction bases with no gene match: 5. In DNA form, the CDR3 reads TGTGCCAGCAGCCCCGGGACAGGGGTTCAAGAGACCCAGTACTTC. It yields the protein CASSPGTGVQETQYF. The entire variable domain, with the rest obtained from reference TRBV9 and TRBJ2-5, is as follows: DSGVTQTPKHLITATGQRVTLRCSPRSGDLSVYWYQQSLDQGLQFLIQYYNGEERAKGNILERFSAQQFPDLHSELNLSSLELGDSALYFCASSPGTGVQETQYFGPGTRLLVL.

The chain combines TRBV2 with TRBJ2-2, with TRBD1 identical over 8 bases. The CDR3 length is 17 residues. J was trimmed by 5 bases and V by 3 bases; bases with no gene match: 11. Germline V gene data show CDR1 as SNHLY and CDR2 as FYNNEI. DNA of the CDR3: TGTGCCAGCAGTGAGGTGGGGCGCCAGGGGGCAACCGGGGAGCTGTTTTTT. Translation: CASSEVGRQGATGELFF.

The rearrangement uses TRBV6-5 and TRBJ1-4, with 8 bases matching TRBD1. V was pared by 2 bases and J by 5 bases, with 4 bases of the junction left unmatched. Per germline, CDR1 MNHEY and CDR2 SVGAGI. This CDR3 contains 15 residues. The CDR3 sequence is CASSYRRTGNEKLFF. CDR3 sequence (DNA): TGTGCCAGCAGTTACCGGCGGACAGGGAATGAAAAACTGTTTTTT.

CDR3 in amino acids: CASSASGASQGGYTF. In nucleotides, the CDR3 is TGTGCCAGCAGCGCGTCCGGGGCCTCCCAGGGGGGCTACACCTTC. The J gene is TRBJ1-2, the V gene TRBV5-4; D possibly corresponds to TRBD1 (6 bases). The V gene lost 4 bases and the J gene lost 8 bases, with 21 bases spanning the gap. CDR1 SGHNT and CDR2 YYREEE come from the germline V gene (reference sequence). This CDR3 contains 15 residues. The whole variable domain, filled in from reference TRBV5-4 and TRBJ1-2, reads ETGVTQSPTHLIKTRGQQVTLRCSSQSGHNTVSWYQQALGQGPQFIFQYYREEENGRGNFPPRFSGLQFPNYSSELNVNALELDDSALYLCASSASGASQGGYTFGSGTRLTVV.

The chain is built from TRBV7-7 and TRBJ1-5; TRBD1 might be the D (5 bases). This CDR3 has 16 amino acids. The germline V gene has CDR1 SSHAT and CDR2 FNYEAQ (reference sequence). V was pared by 5 bases and J by 2 bases, with 16 bases between. For the CDR3, the DNA is TGTGCCAGCAGCCTCATCCGGCAGGGCCGCAATCAGCCCCAGCATTTT. Translation: CASSLIRQGRNQPQHF.

V usage is TRBV16 and J usage is TRBJ1-2; D may be TRBD1 (6 bases). Germline loops: CDR1 KGHSY, CDR2 FQNENV. CDR3 size: 15 residues. V was trimmed by 0 bases and J by 3 bases, leaving 11 bases between them. CDR3 in DNA: TGTGCCAGCAGCCAATCTTACAGGGCGGACTATGGCTACACCTTC. Protein sequence: CASSQSYRADYGYTF.

The V call is TRBV6-6, the J call TRBJ2-7; 13 bases agree with TRBD2. The CDR3 loop spans 14 amino acids. Trimming cost V 6 bases and J 4 bases; bases outside gene matches: 3. CDR1 is MNHNY and CDR2 is SVGAGI in the germline V gene (reference sequence). The DNA of the CDR3 is TGTGCCAGCAGCGGACTAGCGGGAGAGTACGAGCAGTACTTC. Its translation is CASSGLAGEYEQYF.

The V and J genes are TRBV5-6 and TRBJ1-2; TRBD1 matches at 9 bases. Looked up from germline, CDR1 is SGHDT and CDR2 is YYEEEE. The CDR3 spans 16 residues. The junction had 7 bases not matched to a gene; V was cut back by 3 bases and J by 1 base. This CDR3 is CASSSNRDRDNYGYTF. The DNA of the CDR3 is TGTGCCAGCAGCTCCAACCGGGACAGGGATAACTATGGCTACACCTTC.

The DNA of the CDR3 is TGTGCCAGCAGTTCCCGGACAGGGAGTGGGGCCAACGTCCTGACTTTC. The encoded protein is CASSSRTGSGANVLTF. The genes are TRBV6-5 and TRBJ2-6; 8 bases line up with TRBD1. The length of the CDR3 is 16 residues. The germline V gene encodes CDR1 MNHEY and CDR2 SVGAGI. Trimming removed 4 bases from V and 3 bases from J; junction bases left unmatched: 5.

This clone appeared a single time. Here the CDR3 DNA reads TGTGCCAGCAGTTACCGGGCCTTATCGGGGGCCGGGGAGCTGTTTTTT. This sequence encodes CASSYRALSGAGELFF. The chain has TRBV6-5 and TRBJ2-2, with a weak D call TRBD2 (6 bases). Trimming removed 2 bases at V and 6 bases at J, with 16 bases between. This CDR3 is built from 16 residues. Germline-derived CDR1 and CDR2 are MNHEY and SVGAGI.